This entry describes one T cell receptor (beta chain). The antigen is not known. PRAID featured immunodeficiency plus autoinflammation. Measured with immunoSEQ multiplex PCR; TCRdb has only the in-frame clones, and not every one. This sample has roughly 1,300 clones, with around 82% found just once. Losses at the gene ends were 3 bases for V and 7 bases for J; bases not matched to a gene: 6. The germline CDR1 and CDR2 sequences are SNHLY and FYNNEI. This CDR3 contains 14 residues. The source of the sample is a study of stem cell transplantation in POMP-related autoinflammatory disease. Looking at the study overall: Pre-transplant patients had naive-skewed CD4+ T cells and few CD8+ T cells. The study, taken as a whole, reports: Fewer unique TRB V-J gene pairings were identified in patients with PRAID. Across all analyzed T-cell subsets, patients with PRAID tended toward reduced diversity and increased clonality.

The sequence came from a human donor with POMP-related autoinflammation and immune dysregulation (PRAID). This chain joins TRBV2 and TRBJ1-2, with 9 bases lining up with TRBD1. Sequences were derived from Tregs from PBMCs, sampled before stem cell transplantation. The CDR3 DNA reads TGTGCCAGCAGTGAGCGACAGGGGGTGGGTGGCTACACCTTC. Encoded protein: CASSERQGVGGYTF.